These 9 T cell receptor beta chains originate from one sample sequenced in a study of blood T cell repertoires in COVID-19. Assay: immunoSEQ multiplex PCR; the TCRdb copy retains only in-frame clones and omits some. Of some 520,000 clones listed, roughly 89% are singletons. Sequencing used peripheral blood. These receptors all stem from a man aged 18 to 30 with COVID-19, enrolled during active disease.

This chain uses TRBV19 with TRBJ2-3; no reliable D call. The CDR3 contains 13 residues. V was shortened by 4 bases and J by 0 bases, with 5 bases between the two germline ends. Germline V gene data show CDR1 as LNHDA and CDR2 as SQIVND (reference sequence). The CDR3 loop is CASSSISTDTQYF. CDR3 sequence (DNA): TGTGCCAGTAGTAGTATAAGCACAGATACGCAGTATTTT.

This chain uses TRBV28 with TRBJ2-7; 10 bases are a match to TRBD2. This CDR3 spans 19 amino acids. Losses at the gene ends were 4 bases for V and 0 bases for J; bases not matched to a gene: 15. Germline loops: CDR1 MDHEN, CDR2 SYDVKM. CDR3: CASSSWSGASGSFSYEQYF. CDR3 in DNA: TGTGCCAGCAGTTCGTGGAGTGGGGCTAGCGGGAGTTTCTCCTACGAGCAGTACTTC. The complete variable domain, with remaining parts taken from reference TRBV28 and TRBJ2-7, reads DVKVTQSSRYLVKRTGEKVFLECVQDMDHENMFWYRQDPGLGLRLIYFSYDVKMKEKGDIPEGYSVSREKKERFSLILESASTNQTSMYLCASSSWSGASGSFSYEQYFGPGTRLTVT.

There are a few counts of this clone. The chain joins TRBV5-4 to TRBJ2-7, with D unresolved. V was clipped by 2 bases and J by 4 bases, with 4 bases between them. This CDR3 region has 11 residues. Looked up from germline, CDR1 is SGHNT and CDR2 is YYREEE (reference sequence). This CDR3 reads CASSFGYEQYF. In DNA, the CDR3 is TGTGCCAGCAGCTTCGGTTACGAGCAGTACTTC.

The chain uses TRBV12-5 and TRBJ2-1; D perhaps matches TRBD2 (6 bases). The V and J ends lost 0 bases and 4 bases respectively, with 13 bases between them. Germline values: CDR1 LGHNT, CDR2 FRNRAP. CDR3 length: 16 residues. The CDR3 reads CASGLVLARVYNEQFF. The DNA of the CDR3 is TGTGCTAGTGGTTTGGTACTAGCCAGGGTTTACAATGAGCAGTTCTTC.

The chain recombines TRBV19 with TRBJ2-3; TRBD2 is a possible D gene (6 bases). Germline loops: CDR1 LNHDA, CDR2 SQIVND (reference sequence). CDR3 size: 15 residues. V lost 2 bases to trimming and J lost 5 bases, with 14 bases between them. The CDR3 region has the DNA TGTGCCAGTAGTATACGGGGACGGGGGATAGATACGCAGTATTTT. Translated: CASSIRGRGIDTQYF.

The V and J genes are TRBV14 and TRBJ2-5; 11 bases agree with TRBD2. Trimming at V came to 3 bases and at J to 0 bases, leaving 9 bases not matched to a gene. This CDR3 is 18 amino acids long. CDR1 is SGHDN, CDR2 FVKESK, per germline. For the CDR3, the DNA is TGTGCCAGCAGCCAGCGACTAGCGGGACGAACCTACCAAGAGACCCAGTACTTC. This sequence encodes CASSQRLAGRTYQETQYF. The complete variable domain, with remaining parts taken from reference TRBV14 and TRBJ2-5, reads EAGVTQFPSHSVIEKGQTVTLRCDPISGHDNLYWYRRVMGKEIKFLLHFVKESKQDESGMPNNRFLAERTGGTYSTLKVQPAELEDSGVYFCASSQRLAGRTYQETQYFGPGTRLLVL.

This sequence joins TRBV9 and TRBJ2-1; D might be TRBD2 (6 bases). This CDR3 is 14 amino acids long. CDR1 is SGDLS, CDR2 YYNGEE, per germline. V lost 0 bases, J lost 7 bases, and 11 bases lay in between. CDR3: CASSVETSLNEQFF. In DNA form, the CDR3 reads TGTGCCAGCAGCGTAGAAACTAGCTTAAATGAGCAGTTCTTC.

V is TRBV6-1 and J is TRBJ1-5; D not certain. The V gene's germline CDR1 is MNHNS and CDR2 SASEGT. Trimming removed 3 bases from V and 4 bases from J, with 10 bases in between. There are 14 residues in the CDR3. This CDR3 is CASSDWRQNQPQHF. The CDR3 DNA follows: TGTGCCAGCAGTGATTGGCGGCAAAATCAGCCCCAGCATTTT.

The chain links TRBV5-1 to TRBJ2-7; TRBD1 is a possible D gene (5 bases). CDR1 and CDR2 (germline): SGHRS, YFSETQ. Trimming pared 1 base from V and 0 bases from J, leaving 8 bases between. The CDR3 consists of 14 residues. In nucleotides, the CDR3 is TGCGCCAGCAGCTTGTCCAGGGTCTCCTACGAGCAGTACTTC. It is translated as CASSLSRVSYEQYF.